The 30 T cell receptor beta chains reported below all come from one sample, sequenced in a study of cytomegalovirus exposure and HLA in healthy donors. Researchers ran the PCR with 60 Vbeta and 13 Jbeta primers. This table comes from immunoSEQ multiplex PCR, and its TCRdb copy is limited to in-frame clones, with some not included. This listing includes 45,000 to 55,000 clones. Sequencing was performed on PBMCs. These receptors all stem from a woman aged 50 to 60 in good health and CMV-seropositive.

Comment on this clone: Other DNA variants within this sample encode the same CDR3. The V and J genes are TRBV13 and TRBJ1-1, with a possible D match to TRBD1 (5 bases). The V gene's germline CDR1 is PRHDT and CDR2 FYEKMQ (reference sequence). The CDR3 is 18 residues long. Written as DNA, the CDR3 is TGTGTCCACAGCCAGGGAGGAGGATGGTTCCCTCAGAACACTGAAGCTTTCTTT. This translates into CVHSQGGGWFPQNTEAFF.

The CDR3 bases are TGTGCCAGCAGCGGAGACAGGATCGGCACAGATACGCAGTATTTT. It is translated as CASSGDRIGTDTQYF. V and J are TRBV9 and TRBJ2-3, with D possibly TRBD1 on 6 matching bases. The CDR3 has 15 amino acids. Trimming removed 3 bases at V and 1 base at J, with 12 bases between. Germline lookup yields CDR1 SGDLS and CDR2 YYNGEE.

This chain links TRBV4-1 with TRBJ1-4; weak D call: TRBD1 (5 bases). Germline loops: CDR1 MGHRA, CDR2 YSYEKL. The CDR3 is 16 residues long. V was clipped by 3 bases and J by 0 bases, with 11 bases between them. The CDR3 sequence: CASSHDSGATNEKLFF. DNA of the CDR3: TGCGCCAGCAGCCACGACAGCGGGGCAACTAATGAAAAACTGTTTTTT.

This chain connects TRBV28 to TRBJ1-2, with a tentative D call TRBD1 (5 bases). V lost 1 base to trimming and J lost 7 bases, with 7 bases between them. The CDR3 length is 12 residues. CDR1 is MDHEN and CDR2 is SYDVKM in the germline V gene. The CDR3 reads CASSLLQGGYTF. CDR3 nucleotide sequence: TGTGCCAGCAGTTTATTGCAGGGTGGCTACACCTTC.

This chain joins TRBV5-1 and TRBJ1-1, with D possibly TRBD1 on 6 matching bases. The V gene's germline CDR1 is SGHRS and CDR2 YFSETQ. The CDR3 loop spans 17 amino acids. Trimming stripped 0 bases from V and 1 base from J, with 16 bases between. The CDR3 protein is CASSLDDRPRRNTEAFF. The CDR3 nucleotides are TGCGCCAGCAGCTTGGATGACAGGCCCAGGAGGAACACTGAAGCTTTCTTT.

The J gene is TRBJ2-3, the V gene TRBV7-3; possible D gene TRBD1, 5 bases. This CDR3 spans 14 amino acids. Germline V gene data show CDR1 as SGHTA and CDR2 as FQGTGA. Trimming removed 4 bases at V and 4 bases at J, with 12 bases between. CDR3 sequence reads: CASSSSRGADTQYF. CDR3 bases: TGTGCCAGCAGCTCGAGTAGGGGCGCAGATACGCAGTATTTT.

The gene calls are TRBV4-3 and TRBJ1-2, with D possibly being TRBD1 (5 bases). Between the trimmed V and J ends, which lost 0 bases and 6 bases, there was a span of 14 bases. The CDR3 has 15 amino acids. Germline CDR1 and CDR2: LGHNA and YSLEER. In nucleotides, the CDR3 is TGCGCCAGCAGCCAAGATTCGGCAGGGTCGGATGGCTACACCTTC. The encoded protein is CASSQDSAGSDGYTF.

This rearrangement joins TRBV11-2 to TRBJ2-3; 9 bases fit TRBD2. This CDR3 spans 15 amino acids. Germline CDR1 and CDR2: SGHAT and FQNNGV. Trimming cost V 2 bases and J 2 bases; bases outside gene matches: 2. The CDR3 sequence is CASSLLAGLTDTQYF. CDR3 nucleotides: TGTGCCAGCAGCTTACTAGCGGGGCTCACAGATACGCAGTATTTT.

The rearrangement joins TRBV7-9 to TRBJ1-4; D unresolved. Trimming left V 4 bases short and J 11 bases short, with 11 bases between. Germline CDR1 SEHNR, CDR2 FQNEAQ (reference sequence). This CDR3 is built from 12 residues. The DNA for the CDR3 is TGTGCCAGCAGCTCAAACTCGCCCAAACTGTTTTTT. Its translation is CASSSNSPKLFF.

V and J are TRBV14 and TRBJ2-2; tentative D call: TRBD2 (5 bases). V lost 6 bases and J lost 4, with 12 bases in between. The CDR3 loop spans 14 amino acids. Germline CDR1 reads SGHDN; CDR2 reads FVKESK. CDR3 coding DNA: TGTGCCAGCAGGCGGACTGGTCTCACCGGGGAGCTGTTTTTT. Its translation is CASRRTGLTGELFF. Supplemented by reference TRBV14 and TRBJ2-2, the full variable domain reads EAGVTQFPSHSVIEKGQTVTLRCDPISGHDNLYWYRRVMGKEIKFLLHFVKESKQDESGMPNNRFLAERTGGTYSTLKVQPAELEDSGVYFCASRRTGLTGELFFGEGSRLTVL.

V is TRBV7-2 and J is TRBJ2-7; 10 nucleotides match TRBD1. Germline V gives CDR1 SGHTA, CDR2 FQGNSA. This CDR3 is 14 amino acids long. Germline trimming cut 4 bases from V and 5 bases from J; bases unmatched to any gene: 5. The CDR3 DNA is TGTGCCAGCAGCTCGGGACAGGGGTTTGACGAGCAGTACTTC. It encodes CASSSGQGFDEQYF. Based on the CDR3 plus reference TRBV7-2 and TRBJ2-7, the full variable domain is GAGVSQSPSNKVTEKGKDVELRCDPISGHTALYWYRQSLGQGLEFLIYFQGNSAPDKSGLPSDRFSAERTGGSVSTLTIQRTQQEDSAVYLCASSSGQGFDEQYFGPGTRLTVT.

In DNA form, the CDR3 reads TGCGCCAGCAGCCCCTCGACTAGATTCCTCTACGAGCAGTACTTC. Amino acids: CASSPSTRFLYEQYF. This sequence joins TRBV4-1 and TRBJ2-7; a possible D gene is TRBD2 (6 bases). The CDR3 loop spans 15 amino acids. The V gene lost 4 bases and the J gene lost 3 bases, with 16 bases spanning the gap. Germline CDR1 MGHRA, CDR2 YSYEKL.

This chain joins TRBV5-1 and TRBJ1-1, with unresolved D. CDR3 size: 15 residues. Germline-derived CDR1 and CDR2 are SGHRS and YFSETQ. The V gene lost 4 bases and the J gene lost 0 bases, with 13 bases spanning the gap. CDR3 protein: CASSPRTEMNTEAFF. The CDR3 DNA reads as TGCGCCAGCAGCCCGAGAACCGAAATGAACACTGAAGCTTTCTTT.

The CDR3 here is CASSLDRATTGELFF. The CDR3 nucleotides are TGTGCCAGCTCACTCGACAGGGCCACCACCGGGGAGCTGTTTTTT. The V and J genes are TRBV18 and TRBJ2-2; 7 nucleotides line up with TRBD1. The CDR3 covers 15 residues. CDR1 KGHSH and CDR2 LQKENI come from the germline V gene. V gave up 4 bases and J gave up 4 bases; unmatched junction bases: 6.

The chain is built from TRBV5-1 and TRBJ1-4; TRBD1 matches at 10 bases. Per the germline V gene, CDR1 is SGHRS and CDR2 is YFSETQ. V shed 5 bases, J shed 6 bases, and the junction held 10 bases outside the gene matches. There are 16 residues in the CDR3. The CDR3 sequence: CASSPPLGTGDEKLFF. The CDR3 coding sequence is TGCGCCAGCAGTCCCCCCCTCGGGACAGGGGATGAAAAACTGTTTTTT.

The gene calls are TRBV25-1 and TRBJ2-3; 7 nucleotides match TRBD2. Trimming at V came to 6 bases and at J to 3 bases, leaving 9 bases not matched to a gene. Germline values: CDR1 MGHDK, CDR2 SYGVNS. The CDR3 has 15 amino acids. CDR3 protein: CASSPPTGGTDTQYF. The CDR3, as DNA: TGTGCCAGCAGCCCCCCGACGGGAGGTACAGATACGCAGTATTTT.

The DNA of the CDR3 is TGTGCCAGCAGTTACCAAGCGGGAGTTAATAATGAGCAGTTCTTC. The encoded protein is CASSYQAGVNNEQFF. The V call is TRBV6-5, the J call TRBJ2-1; 8 bases agree with TRBD2. CDR1 is MNHEY, CDR2 SVGAGI, per germline. V was clipped by 2 bases and J by 7 bases; unmatched bases: 7. This CDR3 is built from 15 residues.

CDR3 sequence (DNA): TGTGCCAGCAGCTTAGCAGCGGGACAGAACACTGAAGCTTTCTTT. The encoded protein is CASSLAAGQNTEAFF. The rearrangement links TRBV7-8 to TRBJ1-1, with D tentatively TRBD1 (6 bases). There are 15 residues in the CDR3. V dropped 0 bases and J dropped 1 base, with 9 bases sitting between them. Germline V gives CDR1 SGHVS, CDR2 FQNEAQ. Drawing the rest from reference TRBV7-8 and TRBJ1-1, the complete variable domain is GAGVSQSPRYKVAKRGQDVALRCDPISGHVSLFWYQQALGQGPEFLTYFQNEAQLDKSGLPSDRFFAERPEGSVSTLKIQRTQQEDSAVYLCASSLAAGQNTEAFFGQGTRLTVV.

V gene TRBV28 combines with J gene TRBJ1-1, with 7 bases identical to TRBD1. This CDR3 comprises 14 residues. V lost 3 bases to trimming and J lost 3 bases; unmatched junction nucleotides: 4. From germline, CDR1 is MDHEN and CDR2 SYDVKM. Here the CDR3 reads CASSLGTADTEAFF. Here the CDR3 DNA reads TGTGCCAGCAGTTTGGGGACAGCTGACACTGAAGCTTTCTTT.

The chain is built from TRBV5-1 and TRBJ2-1; D unresolved. The CDR3 covers 13 residues. CDR1 SGHRS and CDR2 YFSETQ come from the germline V gene. The V end was cut by 1 base, the J end by 5 bases, with 7 bases between. CDR3 bases: TGCGCCAGCAGCTTGAATCCTAACAATGAGCAGTTCTTC. It codes for CASSLNPNNEQFF.

The V call is TRBV6-1, the J call TRBJ1-1; D is perhaps TRBD1 (5 bases). V dropped 5 bases and J dropped 4 bases, with 17 bases sitting between them. The CDR3 covers 15 residues. The germline gives CDR1 MNHNS, CDR2 SASEGT. The DNA for the CDR3 is TGTGCCAGCAGTTCGCGTGGCAGGGTAAGCACTGAAGCTTTCTTT. Amino acid sequence: CASSSRGRVSTEAFF.

This rearrangement joins TRBV7-8 to TRBJ1-6, with D possibly TRBD1 on 5 matching bases. Germline loops: CDR1 SGHVS, CDR2 FQNEAQ. CDR3 size: 14 residues. Trimming pared 5 bases from V and 12 bases from J, leaving 17 bases between. Written as DNA, the CDR3 is TGTGCCAGCAGCCCCTGGGGGAGGATGGTACCCCTCCACTTT. This translates into CASSPWGRMVPLHF.

The chain employs TRBV11-2 and TRBJ1-2; 9 bases map to TRBD1. CDR3 length equals 16 residues. Germline values: CDR1 SGHAT, CDR2 FQNNGV. Trimming took 1 base from V and 4 from J; bases not matched to a gene: 7. The CDR3 bases are TGTGCCAGCAGCTTAGTGCCGGGACAGGGCCCCTATGGCTACACCTTC. Its translation is CASSLVPGQGPYGYTF.

The chain combines TRBV7-9 with TRBJ2-3, with D possibly matching TRBD2 (5 bases). Germline V gene data show CDR1 as SEHNR and CDR2 as FQNEAQ (reference sequence). Trimming removed 4 bases at V and 3 bases at J, with 17 bases between. The CDR3 is 16 amino acids. Here the CDR3 reads CASSSNRGLRTDTQYF. CDR3 in DNA: TGTGCCAGCAGCTCGAATCGGGGATTGAGGACAGATACGCAGTATTTT.

The V and J genes are TRBV2 and TRBJ2-2, with D possibly TRBD1 on 5 matching bases. The V and J ends lost 7 bases and 6 bases respectively, with 12 bases between them. There are 13 residues in the CDR3. Per germline, CDR1 SNHLY and CDR2 FYNNEI. The CDR3 DNA reads TGTGCCAGCATTAAACCAGGGTCCGGGGAGCTGTTTTTT. The encoded protein is CASIKPGSGELFF.

The chain combines TRBV2 with TRBJ2-1, with D tentatively TRBD1 (7 bases). Germline V gene data show CDR1 as SNHLY and CDR2 as FYNNEI. The CDR3 sequence is 15 residues long. Trimming removed 6 bases from V and 0 bases from J, with 12 bases in between. Here the CDR3 DNA reads TGTGCCAGCAGGGGCGGGGACAGCTCCTACAATGAGCAGTTCTTC. This codes for CASRGGDSSYNEQFF.

This sequence joins TRBV7-9 and TRBJ2-1; the match to TRBD2 covers 14 bases. The CDR3 has 16 residues. J was trimmed by 8 bases and V by 5 bases; bases with no gene match: 8. Germline V gene sequence: CDR1 SEHNR, CDR2 FQNEAQ (reference sequence). The CDR3 DNA reads as TGTGCCAGCAGCCTCTATGGGACTAGCGGGAGACATGAGCAGTTCTTC. Protein sequence: CASSLYGTSGRHEQFF.

The V gene is TRBV2, the J gene TRBJ2-3, with D uncertain. V lost 7 bases and J 6 bases, leaving 5 bases between the germline ends. The CDR3 covers 10 residues. Germline V gene data show CDR1 as SNHLY and CDR2 as FYNNEI. This CDR3 is CASIGDTQYF. The CDR3 DNA sequence: TGTGCCAGCATCGGGGATACGCAGTATTTT.

This chain joins TRBV5-4 and TRBJ2-7; 7 bases line up with TRBD1. This CDR3 spans 16 amino acids. The ends lost 3 bases at V and 7 bases at J; junction bases unmatched: 16. The germline V gene encodes CDR1 SGHNT and CDR2 YYREEE (reference sequence). The CDR3 is CASSSGPGQLGLEQYF. In DNA form, the CDR3 reads TGTGCCAGCAGCTCAGGCCCGGGACAGCTTGGGCTGGAGCAGTACTTC.

This chain uses TRBV9 with TRBJ2-7; 12 nucleotides align to TRBD2. The V segment lost 4 bases and the J segment 3 bases; nucleotides outside the gene matches: 5. CDR1 SGDLS and CDR2 YYNGEE come from the germline V gene. The CDR3 extends over 15 amino acids. The CDR3 coding sequence is TGTGCCAGCAGCCCGACGGGACTAGCGGGCTACGAGCAGTACTTC. Its translation is CASSPTGLAGYEQYF.